Listed below are T cell receptor beta chains from one sample, sequenced in a study of CD8+CD57+ T cells in acquired aplastic anemia. TCRdb passed the reads through MiXCR, listing each CDR3 protein once. The data contain about 120,000 distinct CDR3 sequences, 50% to 60% of them singletons. Sequenced: sorted CD4+, CD8+, or CD8+CD57+ T cells (not recorded which) from PBMCs. Every receptor here comes from a human donor with aplastic anemia. The CDR3 runs from the conserved cysteine through the conserved F or W. Not all rows give a size; the values are once, few, many and, for expanded clones, a class.

CDR3	V	J	size	length
CASSLQAGYGFSSYEQYF	TRBV5-6	TRBJ2-7	many	18
CATSDPPTGNTDTQYF	TRBV24-1	TRBJ2-3	.	16
CASSWRDRGTGELFF	TRBV2	TRBJ2-2	once	15
CAIRGQGYNEQFF	TRBV10-3	TRBJ2-1	.	13
CATSRVSGAYEQYF	TRBV15	TRBJ2-7	once	14
CASSPGPSYNEQFF	TRBV4-3	TRBJ2-1	many	14
CASKEDRGGYEQYF	TRBV6-1	TRBJ2-7	.	14
CASTEPTFSYEQYF	TRBV2	TRBJ2-7	.	14
CASSLGEGTNQPQHF	TRBV7-3	TRBJ1-5	many	15
CASSPRTDQETQYF	TRBV18	TRBJ2-5	.	14
CAISDARGFSYEQYF	TRBV10-3	TRBJ2-7	.	15
CSVVQGGNQPQHF	TRBV29-1	TRBJ1-5	.	13
CASSQDPPGGFSPLHF	TRBV4-1	TRBJ1-6	many	16
CASSLRTIGSEQYF	TRBV7-6	TRBJ2-7	many	14
CASSRNRGSSYEQYF	TRBV4-1	TRBJ2-7	many	15
CASSQAVRAAYNEQFF	TRBV4-3	TRBJ2-1	many	16
CASSAWNPGSAEAFF	TRBV9	TRBJ1-1	.	15
CASSAQDYGYTF	TRBV7-3	TRBJ1-2	.	12
CSVLTHYGYTF	TRBV29-1	TRBJ1-2	.	11
CSAPTSNTGELFF	TRBV20-1	TRBJ2-2	many	13
CASSRTGNTEAFF	TRBV19	TRBJ1-1	few	13
CASSLETGLQETQYF	TRBV5-4	TRBJ2-5	.	15
CASSDRAIQPQHF	TRBV25-1	TRBJ1-5	.	13
CASSVREVYEQYF	TRBV4-2	TRBJ2-7	.	13
CASSEGTGSNYGYTF	TRBV25-1	TRBJ1-2	many	15
CSVEDGVGGTQYF	TRBV29-1	TRBJ2-5	.	13
CASSPTGEGSPLHF	TRBV19	TRBJ1-6	.	14
CSVDGAYGYTF	TRBV29-1	TRBJ1-2	once	11
CATEEQGPEAFF	TRBV7-9	TRBJ1-1	.	12
CSAGGGAMNTEAFF	TRBV29-1	TRBJ1-1	.	14
CASNLQGTYNEQFF	TRBV2	TRBJ2-1	.	14
CASSGAGNYGYTF	TRBV25-1	TRBJ1-2	.	13
CASSRPGQPTDTQYF	TRBV4-2	TRBJ2-3	few	15
CASSPSGAEETQYF	TRBV7-9	TRBJ2-5	.	14
CASSPGGGGSYEQYF	TRBV5-6	TRBJ2-7	many	15
CASSYSNSDVEQFF	TRBV6-5	TRBJ2-1	.	14
CSALGPRDTIYF	TRBV29-1	TRBJ1-3	.	12
CATSRNRDREQYF	TRBV15	TRBJ2-7	.	13
CASSLDGVDGYTF	TRBV5-4	TRBJ1-2	.	13
CASSQDGGTSHEQYF	TRBV4-3	TRBJ2-7	once	15
CASSYGTGNSYGYTF	TRBV6-5	TRBJ1-2	many	15
CSAREGGGINTGELFF	TRBV20-1	TRBJ2-2	many	16
CAITPRGENTEAFF	TRBV10-3	TRBJ1-1	few	14
CSARDSQTYTQYF	TRBV20-1	TRBJ2-3	.	13
CASSLTQGGDTEAFF	TRBV2	TRBJ1-1	few	15